A selection of T cell receptor beta chains follows, all from one sample in a study of siplizumab effects on memory and regulatory T cells. Here immunoSEQ multiplex PCR was the method, and the copy in TCRdb shows in-frame clones only, minus some. The top ten clones hold around 0.3% of a sample with roughly 100,000 clones, approximately 94% of them seen once. The sample comprised CD4+ T cells sorted from blood. Every receptor here comes from a human donor in good health. The conserved cysteine and the conserved F or W are not part of the CDR3 here. The D gene is left open where the match is weak.

NA	TRBV7-9	TRBJ1-1	ASSLGVTPTLNTEAF
NA	TRBV6-1	TRBJ2-7	ASSTRVAANYEQY
NA	TRBV4-1	TRBJ2-2	ASSPPNTGELF
NA	TRBV18	TRBJ2-7	ASSPGRGKIGYEQY
NA	TRBV25-1	TRBJ2-3	ASSAMMSTDTQY
TRBD2	TRBV7-8	TRBJ2-1	ASSLVGLAGRPGEQF
TRBD1	TRBV28	TRBJ2-7	ASSTPRDRPLEQY
NA	TRBV6-5	TRBJ1-5	ASRRTRMDVQPQH
NA	TRBV29-1	TRBJ2-7	SVESSYEQY
TRBD1	TRBV9	TRBJ1-1	ASSLDRVNTEAF
NA	TRBV5-6	TRBJ1-2	ASSPRGYGYT
NA	TRBV2	TRBJ2-2	ASKGGTGELF
NA	TRBV9	TRBJ1-4	ASSVEWGATNEKLF
NA	TRBV25-1	TRBJ2-1	ASSGFEANEQF
NA	TRBV18	TRBJ2-5	ASSHGGETQY
NA	TRBV18	TRBJ2-5	ASSPPNSQETQY
NA	TRBV7-2	TRBJ1-1	ASSRIVADTEAF
NA	TRBV29-1	TRBJ1-2	SVGSLWQGSTYGYT
TRBD2	TRBV5-4	TRBJ2-1	ASSFLAGVAYNEQF
NA	TRBV11-2	TRBJ2-7	ASRSTGLPYEQY
TRBD1	TRBV6-4	TRBJ1-1	ASKSNRGAVTEAF
TRBD2	TRBV18	TRBJ2-1	ASSPGTSGREF
TRBD2	TRBV18	TRBJ2-1	ASSPIPGGLNEQF
TRBD1	TRBV19	TRBJ1-2	ASSSFPGQPNYGYT
NA	TRBV18	TRBJ2-5	ASSNQETQY
NA	TRBV7-2	TRBJ2-5	ASSLSSERGATQY
NA	TRBV19	TRBJ2-5	ASSTGTPQETQY
NA	TRBV5-6	TRBJ1-3	ASSLAGRPGNTIY
NA	TRBV9	TRBJ2-3	ASSRSPSDTQY
TRBD1	TRBV6-4	TRBJ2-4	ASSEGTGNIQY
NA	TRBV20-1	TRBJ2-7	RAQGNVEQY
NA	TRBV19	TRBJ1-5	ASSIVSSSNQPQH
NA	TRBV14	TRBJ1-2	ASSPTGRNGYT
NA	TRBV15	TRBJ1-2	ATSTSTTGAPGGRGYT
NA	TRBV7-6	TRBJ2-5	ASSPLSSVRQETQY
NA	TRBV25-1	TRBJ1-1	ASSPIRDGLNTEAF
TRBD1	TRBV10-2	TRBJ1-2	ASGGTGNIDYGYT
NA	TRBV7-2	TRBJ1-1	ASKSTPGAEAF
NA	TRBV27	TRBJ1-1	ASQRREVTEAF
NA	TRBV7-8	TRBJ1-1	ASSFGPMGRRNTEAF
TRBD2	TRBV13	TRBJ2-5	ASRKGLAGDVLQTQY
NA	TRBV2	TRBJ1-1	ASSEALWNTEAF
NA	TRBV10-3	TRBJ2-3	AISESEDSQY
TRBD2	TRBV5-1	TRBJ2-7	ASRTLADVPPYEQY
TRBD2	TRBV7-2	TRBJ2-5	ASSPTSGVLTQY
NA	TRBV7-2	TRBJ1-3	ASSWASGGNTIY
NA	TRBV7-8	TRBJ1-2	ASSLDRPSYGYT
TRBD1	TRBV5-1	TRBJ2-2	ASSLANAGGNTGELF
NA	TRBV5-6	TRBJ1-4	ASSLIGRPDEKLF
NA	TRBV18	TRBJ2-3	ASSPPDFAGRTDTQY
NA	TRBV19	TRBJ2-1	ASSAGSSSDLSDWTYNEQF
TRBD1	TRBV9	TRBJ1-2	ASSALTGGVYGYT
TRBD2	TRBV10-3	TRBJ2-5	AISVGLAGVVETQY
NA	TRBV29-1	TRBJ2-5	SVRQGIETQY
NA	TRBV4-1	NA	ASSQPRERRSSYEQY